Listed here are 6 T cell receptor beta chains from one sample, sequenced in a study of blood T cells in healthy people across ages. For the second PCR, which ran for about 6 to 12 cycles, a sample-barcoded 5' primer and a J-beta primer mix were used. TCRdb used MiXCR to reprocess the 5' RACE reads, holding one entry per CDR3 protein. Found here are about 1.4 million distinct CDR3 sequences, approximately 59% of them singletons; the top ten hold 6.5% to 8%. Sequenced sample: blood. The receptors here all came from a man aged 18 to 30 in good health.

The rearrangement links TRBV2 to TRBJ2-7, with a weak D call TRBD2 (6 bases). V was trimmed by 7 bases and J by 7 bases, leaving 20 bases between them. Germline CDR1 and CDR2: SNHLY and FYNNEI. There are 14 residues in the CDR3. This CDR3 reads CASKMQGGLGEQYF. The CDR3 coding sequence is TGTGCCAGCAAGATGCAGGGAGGCTTAGGGGAGCAGTACTTC.

V usage is TRBV15 and J usage is TRBJ1-2; tentatively, D is TRBD1 (6 bases). Between the trimmed V and J ends, which lost 0 bases and 4 bases, there was a span of 12 bases. The CDR3 covers 15 residues. Germline V CDR1 and CDR2: LNHNV, YYDKDF (reference sequence). The CDR3 nucleotides read TGTGCCACCAGCAGAGATTTGGGGGGGGCCTATGGCTACACCTTC. Amino acids: CATSRDLGGAYGYTF.

The chain couples TRBV20-1 to TRBJ1-2; D is uncertain. Germline loops: CDR1 DFQATT, CDR2 SNEGSKA (reference sequence). The CDR3 is 11 residues long. The ends were cut back, 4 bases at V and 5 bases at J, with 8 bases in the middle. Here the CDR3 reads CSAMDGYGYTF. In DNA, the CDR3 is TGCAGTGCTATGGACGGATATGGCTACACCTTC.

The CDR3 loop reads CASSETGTQDGYTF. Written as DNA, the CDR3 is TGTGCCAGCAGTGAGACCGGGACCCAGGATGGCTACACCTTC. J is TRBJ1-2 and V is TRBV12-3 or TRBV12-4; TRBD1 might be the D (5 bases). The ends were cut back, 5 bases at V and 6 bases at J, with 16 bases in the middle. This CDR3 region has 14 residues.

The rearrangement joins TRBV4-1 to TRBJ2-7; D remains ambiguous. The CDR3 is made up of 14 amino acids. Per the germline V gene, CDR1 is MGHRA and CDR2 is YSYEKL. Deletions cut 0 bases from V and 2 bases from J, with 8 bases between. CDR3 DNA sequence: TGCGCCAGCAGCCAAGATTATAGGGCCTACGAGCAGTACTTC. Amino acid sequence: CASSQDYRAYEQYF.

This chain connects TRBV12-3 or TRBV12-4 to TRBJ2-7, with D unresolved. This CDR3 contains 12 residues. V was cut by 6 bases and J by 4 bases, with 10 bases left in between. The CDR3 DNA follows: TGTGCCAGCAGCCCCATCTTGTACGAGCAGTACTTC. The encoded protein is CASSPILYEQYF.